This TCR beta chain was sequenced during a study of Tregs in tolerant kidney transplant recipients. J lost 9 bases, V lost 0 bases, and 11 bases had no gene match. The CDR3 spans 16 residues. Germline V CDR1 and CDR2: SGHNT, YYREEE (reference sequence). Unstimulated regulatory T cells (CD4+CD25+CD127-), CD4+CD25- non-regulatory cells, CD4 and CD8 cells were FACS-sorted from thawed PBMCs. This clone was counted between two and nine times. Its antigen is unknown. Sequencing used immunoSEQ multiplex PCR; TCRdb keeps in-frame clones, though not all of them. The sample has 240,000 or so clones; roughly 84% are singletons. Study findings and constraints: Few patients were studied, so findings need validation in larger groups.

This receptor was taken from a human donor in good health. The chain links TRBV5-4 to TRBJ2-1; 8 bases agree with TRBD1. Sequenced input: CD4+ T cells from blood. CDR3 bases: TGTGCCAGCAGCTTGGGGGGCCAGGGGGCCCTCCCTGAGCAGTTCTTC. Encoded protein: CASSLGGQGALPEQFF.